This T cell receptor beta chain stems from a study of cytomegalovirus exposure and HLA in healthy donors. About the study: Earlier work reported approximately 110 million unique TCR beta sequences from some 170 million T cells. Whole-study findings and limits: TCR beta sequences numbering 15,000 to 20,000 were associated with HLA alleles at 0.05 false discovery rate in a later analysis. Most observed TCR sequences were rare, whereas some public TCRs were detected in many donors.

On this clone: The antigen remains undetermined.

PCR used 60 Vbeta primers and 13 Jbeta primers. The repertoire was sequenced with immunoSEQ multiplex PCR; TCRdb's copy has only in-frame clones and lacks some. Of roughly 130,000 clones listed, about 79% are singletons. V lost 5 bases and J lost 2, with 13 bases in between. The CDR3 length is 14 residues. The V gene's germline CDR1 is SGHRS and CDR2 YFSETQ. The chain links TRBV5-1 to TRBJ1-2, with D perhaps TRBD1 (5 bases). The clonotype originates from a woman aged 18-35 years in good health and CMV-seropositive. Sequencing was done on a sample of PBMCs. The CDR3, as DNA: TGCGCCAGCAGGGAAGGGACTGCGAACTATGGCTACACCTTC. Translation gives CASREGTANYGYTF.